This T cell receptor beta chain is from a study of cytomegalovirus exposure and HLA in healthy donors. The germline CDR1 and CDR2 sequences are SGHRS and YFSETQ. V lost 5 bases to trimming and J lost 0 bases, with 15 bases between them. The CDR3 totals 17 residues. It was with 60 Vbeta and 13 Jbeta primers that the PCR ran. Sequencing used immunoSEQ multiplex PCR; TCRdb keeps in-frame clones, though not all of them. The table lists 150,000 to 200,000 clones, roughly 80% of them singletons. In the case of this clone: Its cognate antigen is unknown.

Regarding the study as a whole: A few V segments could not be told apart, such as TRBV6-2 and TRBV6-3, and were left out. In a later analysis, a missense DCLRE1C variant was linked to TCR beta V- and J-gene trimming.

Sequenced sample: PBMCs. The receptor was derived from a girl between 5 and 17 years old in good health and CMV-seropositive. This chain joins TRBV5-1 and TRBJ2-6; TRBD1 is a possible D gene (6 bases). The CDR3 protein is CASRRTGSISGANVLTF. CDR3 coding DNA: TGCGCCAGCAGGCGAACAGGGTCCATCTCTGGGGCCAACGTCCTGACTTTC.